This paragraph covers one TCR beta chain sequence. Only in-frame clones appear in the TCRdb table, and some are missing; sequencing was by immunoSEQ multiplex PCR. The table has approximately 19,000 clones, 70% to 90% seen once; the top ten hold roughly 5.9%. This sample's time point: baseline, week 1 (first vaccination visit). Described treatment: pre-vaccination baseline after standard-of-care therapy. In every donor, the tumor was a new WHO grade 3 or 4 IDH1-mutant, ATRX-lost astrocytoma. This sample was taken from a study of a mutant IDH1 vaccine in newly diagnosed glioma. Study as a whole: A 62.5% male, around 38% female split and a mean age of around 37 years characterized treated patients.

The material was PBMCs, obtained from a glioma patient treated with radiotherapy, temozolomide or both. The clonotype comes from a man in his forties with glioma.

The CDR3 sequence: CASSLNWGRDGYGYTF. CDR3 nucleotide sequence: TGTGCCAGCAGCTTAAATTGGGGCAGAGACGGGTATGGCTACACCTTC. The chain is built from TRBV7-2 and TRBJ1-2; perhaps TRBD1 as D (5 bases). V gave up 2 bases and J gave up 5 bases, with 18 bases separating them. The CDR3 consists of 16 residues. The germline CDR1 and CDR2 sequences are SGHTA and FQGNSA. Full variable domain (missing parts from reference TRBV7-2 and TRBJ1-2): GAGVSQSPSNKVTEKGKDVELRCDPISGHTALYWYRQSLGQGLEFLIYFQGNSAPDKSGLPSDRFSAERTGGSVSTLTIQRTQQEDSAVYLCASSLNWGRDGYGYTFGSGTRLTVV.